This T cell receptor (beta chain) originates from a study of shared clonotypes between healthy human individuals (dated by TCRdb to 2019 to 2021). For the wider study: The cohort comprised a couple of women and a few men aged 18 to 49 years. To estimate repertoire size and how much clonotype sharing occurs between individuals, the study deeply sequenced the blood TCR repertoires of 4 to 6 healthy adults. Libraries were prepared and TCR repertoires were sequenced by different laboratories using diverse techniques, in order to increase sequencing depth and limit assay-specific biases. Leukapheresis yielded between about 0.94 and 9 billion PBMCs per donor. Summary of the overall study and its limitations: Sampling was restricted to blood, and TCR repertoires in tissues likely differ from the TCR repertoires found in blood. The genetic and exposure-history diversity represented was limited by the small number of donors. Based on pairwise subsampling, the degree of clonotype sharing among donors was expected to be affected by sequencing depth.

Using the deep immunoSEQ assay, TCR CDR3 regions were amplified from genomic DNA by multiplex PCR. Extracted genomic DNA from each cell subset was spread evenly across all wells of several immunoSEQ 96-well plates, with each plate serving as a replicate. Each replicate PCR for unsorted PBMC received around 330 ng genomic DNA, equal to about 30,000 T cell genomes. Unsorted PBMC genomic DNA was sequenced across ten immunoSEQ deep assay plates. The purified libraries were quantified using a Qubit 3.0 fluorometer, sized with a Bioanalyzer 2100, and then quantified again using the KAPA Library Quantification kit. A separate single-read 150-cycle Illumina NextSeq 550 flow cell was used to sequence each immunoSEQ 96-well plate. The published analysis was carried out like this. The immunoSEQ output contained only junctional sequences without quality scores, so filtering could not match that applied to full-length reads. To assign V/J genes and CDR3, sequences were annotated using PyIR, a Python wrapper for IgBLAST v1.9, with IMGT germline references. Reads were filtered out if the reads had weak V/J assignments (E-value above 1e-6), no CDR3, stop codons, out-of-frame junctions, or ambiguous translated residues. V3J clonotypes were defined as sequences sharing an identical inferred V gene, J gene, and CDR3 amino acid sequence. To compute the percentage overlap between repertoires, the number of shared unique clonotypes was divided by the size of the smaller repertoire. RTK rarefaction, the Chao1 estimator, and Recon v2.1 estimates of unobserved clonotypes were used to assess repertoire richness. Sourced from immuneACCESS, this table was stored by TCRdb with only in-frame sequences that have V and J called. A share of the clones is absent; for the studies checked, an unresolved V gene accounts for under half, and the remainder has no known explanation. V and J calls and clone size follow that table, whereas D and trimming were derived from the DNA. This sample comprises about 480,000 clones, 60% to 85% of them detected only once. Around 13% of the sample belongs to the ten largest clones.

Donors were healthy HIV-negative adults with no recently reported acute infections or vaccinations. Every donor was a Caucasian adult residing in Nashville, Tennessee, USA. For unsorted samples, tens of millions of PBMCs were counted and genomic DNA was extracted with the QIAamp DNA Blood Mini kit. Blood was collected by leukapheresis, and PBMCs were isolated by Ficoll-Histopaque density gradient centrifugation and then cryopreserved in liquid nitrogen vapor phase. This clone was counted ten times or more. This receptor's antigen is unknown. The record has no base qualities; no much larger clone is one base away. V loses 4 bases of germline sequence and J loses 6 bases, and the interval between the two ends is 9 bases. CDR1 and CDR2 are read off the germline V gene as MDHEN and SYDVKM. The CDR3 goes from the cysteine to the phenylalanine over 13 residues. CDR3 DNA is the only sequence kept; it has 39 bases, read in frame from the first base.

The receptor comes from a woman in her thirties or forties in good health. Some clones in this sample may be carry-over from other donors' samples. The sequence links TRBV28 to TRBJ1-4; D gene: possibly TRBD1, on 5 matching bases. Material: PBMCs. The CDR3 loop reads CASSSGDDEKLFF. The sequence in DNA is TGTGCCAGCAGTTCGGGGGATGATGAAAAACTGTTTTTT.